The clone carrying this T cell receptor (beta chain) has a single count. This sample was taken from a study of blood T cell repertoires in COVID-19. In the study overall: From T cells, B-cell-depleted T cells, or PBMCs came the material, which was cDNA or gDNA.

In Seattle, patients joined the study during active infection and were tracked longitudinally. As handled by the study authors: For nucleated cells, counts were estimated from reference gene primer amplification. The table came from immunoSEQ multiplex PCR; TCRdb's copy has only in-frame clones and leaves some out. V, J and clone size derive from that table, while D and trimming were established from the DNA sequence. The table lists over 70,000 clones, roughly three quarters of them singletons. CDR3 length: 11 amino acids. V lost 2 bases and J lost 13, with 10 bases in between. Germline V gene data show CDR1 as KGHSH and CDR2 as LQKENI.

Sequences were obtained from peripheral blood. The clonotype comes from a man in his sixties or seventies with COVID-19, enrolled during active disease. This sequence joins TRBV18 and TRBJ2-3, with TRBD2 as a possible D gene (5 bases). CDR3: CASSPGLGEYF. In DNA form, the CDR3 reads TGTGCCAGCTCACCAGGCCTCGGGGAGTATTTT.